Sequencing of this T cell receptor beta chain was carried out in a study of monozygotic twins with inflammatory bowel disease. Overall study results and limits: IBD patients shared fewer clonotypes with others than healthy twins, especially with disease activity. TCRbeta diversity (inverse Simpson) was lower in IBD patients than in healthy co-twins.

Comment on this clonotype: Its cognate antigen is unknown.

CDR1 is SGHRS, CDR2 YFSETQ, per germline. CDR3 length: 13 amino acids. Two nested PCRs, approximately 16 and 9 cycles, amplified TCRalpha and TCRbeta cDNA. Reanalyzing the 5' RACE reads, TCRdb keeps one entry per CDR3 protein, without DNA. The sample's table shows about 380,000 distinct CDR3 sequences. The source of this sequence is a human donor with ulcerative colitis or Crohn's disease, or a healthy co-twin of an affected twin (not recorded which). This sequence joins TRBV5-1 and TRBJ1-1; TCRdb proposes TRBD1, but this gene call is untestable without DNA. Sequencing input: blood. CDR3 sequence reads: CASSPDSGTEAFF.